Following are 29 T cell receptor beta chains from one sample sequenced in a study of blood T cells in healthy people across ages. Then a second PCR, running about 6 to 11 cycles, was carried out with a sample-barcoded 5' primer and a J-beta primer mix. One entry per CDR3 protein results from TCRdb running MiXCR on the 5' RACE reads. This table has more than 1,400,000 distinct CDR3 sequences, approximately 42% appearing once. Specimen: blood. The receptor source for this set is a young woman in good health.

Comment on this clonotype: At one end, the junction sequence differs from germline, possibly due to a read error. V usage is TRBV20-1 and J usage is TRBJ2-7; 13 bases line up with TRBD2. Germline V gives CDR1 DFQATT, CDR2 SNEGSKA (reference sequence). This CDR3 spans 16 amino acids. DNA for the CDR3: TGCAGTACTAGAGGACTAGCGGGAGCTACCTCCTACGAGCAGTACTTC. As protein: CSTRGLAGATSYEQYF.

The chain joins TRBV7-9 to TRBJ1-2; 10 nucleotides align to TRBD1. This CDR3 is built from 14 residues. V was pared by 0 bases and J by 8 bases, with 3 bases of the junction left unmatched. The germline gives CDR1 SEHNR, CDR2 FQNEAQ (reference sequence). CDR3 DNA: TGTGCCAGCAGCTTAGCGGGACAGGGGACCGGCTACACCTTC. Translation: CASSLAGQGTGYTF.

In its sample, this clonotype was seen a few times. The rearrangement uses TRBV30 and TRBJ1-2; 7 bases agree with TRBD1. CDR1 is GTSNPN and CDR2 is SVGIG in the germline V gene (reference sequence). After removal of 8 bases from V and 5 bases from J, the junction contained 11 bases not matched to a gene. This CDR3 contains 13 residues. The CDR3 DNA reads TGTGCCCGGGACGCCGGGACAGTATATGGCTACACCTTC. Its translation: CARDAGTVYGYTF. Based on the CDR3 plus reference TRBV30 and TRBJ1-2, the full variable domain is SQTIHQWPATLVQPVGSPLSLECTVEGTSNPNLYWYRQAAGRGLQLLFYSVGIGQISSEVPQNLSASRPQDRQFILSSKKLLLSDSGFYLCARDAGTVYGYTFGSGTRLTVV.

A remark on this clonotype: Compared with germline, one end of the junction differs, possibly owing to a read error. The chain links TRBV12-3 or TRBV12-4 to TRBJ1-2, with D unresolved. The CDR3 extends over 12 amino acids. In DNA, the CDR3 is TGTGCCTGCAGCCGAACTAACTATGGCTACACCTTC. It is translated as CACSRTNYGYTF.

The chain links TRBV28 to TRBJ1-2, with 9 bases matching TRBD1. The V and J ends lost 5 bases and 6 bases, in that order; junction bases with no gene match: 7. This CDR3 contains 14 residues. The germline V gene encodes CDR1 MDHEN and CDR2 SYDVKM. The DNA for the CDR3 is TGTGCCAGCAGTATACAGGGGGCAATGGATGGCTACACCTTC. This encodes CASSIQGAMDGYTF.

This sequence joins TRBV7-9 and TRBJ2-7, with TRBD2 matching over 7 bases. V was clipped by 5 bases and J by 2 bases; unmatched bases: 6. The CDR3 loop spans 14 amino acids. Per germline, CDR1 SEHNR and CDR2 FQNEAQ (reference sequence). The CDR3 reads CASSLTSRPYEQYF. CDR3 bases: TGTGCCAGCAGCCTGACTAGCAGACCCTACGAGCAGTACTTC.

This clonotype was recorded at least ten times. The CDR3 DNA reads as TGCGCCAGCAGCAAAGTACAGGGAGTAGGCAACTATGGCTACACCTTC. It yields the protein CASSKVQGVGNYGYTF. The chain links TRBV4-1 to TRBJ1-2; D is possibly TRBD1 (6 bases). The germline gives CDR1 MGHRA, CDR2 YSYEKL. The CDR3 runs to 16 residues. V shed 5 bases and J shed 2 bases, with 18 bases lying between them.

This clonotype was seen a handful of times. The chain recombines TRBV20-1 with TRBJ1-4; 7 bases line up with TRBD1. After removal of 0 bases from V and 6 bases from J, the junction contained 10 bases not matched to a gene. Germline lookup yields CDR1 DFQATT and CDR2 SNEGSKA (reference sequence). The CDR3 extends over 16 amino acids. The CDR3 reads CSARDLAAGGHEKLFF. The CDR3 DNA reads TGCAGTGCTAGAGATCTCGCGGCAGGGGGACATGAAAAACTGTTTTTT.

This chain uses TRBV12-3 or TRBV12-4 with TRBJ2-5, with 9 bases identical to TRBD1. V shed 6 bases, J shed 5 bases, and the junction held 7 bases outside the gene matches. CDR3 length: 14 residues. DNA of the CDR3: TGTGCCAGCAGCCCCCCCGGGACAGGGGAGACCCAGTACTTC. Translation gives CASSPPGTGETQYF.

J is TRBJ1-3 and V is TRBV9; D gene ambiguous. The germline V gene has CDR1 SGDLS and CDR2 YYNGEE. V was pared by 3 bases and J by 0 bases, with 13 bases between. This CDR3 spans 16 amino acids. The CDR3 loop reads CASSASKENSGNTIYF. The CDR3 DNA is TGTGCCAGCAGCGCCAGCAAGGAGAACTCTGGAAACACCATATATTTT.

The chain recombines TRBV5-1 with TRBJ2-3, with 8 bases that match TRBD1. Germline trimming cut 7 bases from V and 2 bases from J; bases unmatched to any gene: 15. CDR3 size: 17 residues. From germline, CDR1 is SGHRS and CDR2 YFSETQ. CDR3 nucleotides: TGCGCCAGCCTAGGGGGTCCAGGGGGCCAACTCACAGATACGCAGTATTTT. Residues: CASLGGPGGQLTDTQYF.

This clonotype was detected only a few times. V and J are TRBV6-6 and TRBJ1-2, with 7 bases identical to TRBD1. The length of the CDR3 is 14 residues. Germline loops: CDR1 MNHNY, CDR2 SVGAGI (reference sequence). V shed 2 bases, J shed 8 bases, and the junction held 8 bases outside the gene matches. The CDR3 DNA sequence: TGTGCCAGCAGTTACCCTGACAGGGTGGGGGGCTACACCTTC. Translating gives CASSYPDRVGGYTF.

For the CDR3, the DNA is TGTGCCAGCAGCTTTGAGGACAGGATTATGAACACTGAAGCTTTCTTT. It is translated as CASSFEDRIMNTEAFF. The rearrangement joins TRBV7-8 to TRBJ1-1, with TRBD1 identical over 7 bases. CDR3 length: 16 residues. Germline trimming cut 3 bases from V and 0 bases from J; bases unmatched to any gene: 7. Per germline, CDR1 SGHVS and CDR2 FQNEAQ.

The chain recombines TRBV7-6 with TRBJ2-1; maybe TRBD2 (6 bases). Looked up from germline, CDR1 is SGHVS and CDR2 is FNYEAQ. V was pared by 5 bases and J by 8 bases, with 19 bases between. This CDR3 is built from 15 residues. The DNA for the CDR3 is TGTGCCAGCAGCAAACAGGAGGGCCTAGAGGATGAGCAGTTCTTC. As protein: CASSKQEGLEDEQFF.

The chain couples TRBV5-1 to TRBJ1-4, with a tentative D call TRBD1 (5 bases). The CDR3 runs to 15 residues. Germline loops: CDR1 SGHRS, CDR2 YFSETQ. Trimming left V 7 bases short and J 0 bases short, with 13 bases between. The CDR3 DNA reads TGCGCCAGCTCCCGAGGGGATTCAACTAATGAAAAACTGTTTTTT. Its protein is CASSRGDSTNEKLFF.

CDR3 protein: CASSGGRTGYEQYF. The DNA of the CDR3 is TGTGCCAGCAGTGGGGGACGGACAGGGTACGAGCAGTACTTC. The V call is TRBV6-5, the J call TRBJ2-7; the match to TRBD1 covers 8 bases. Germline trimming cut 5 bases from V and 4 bases from J; bases unmatched to any gene: 7. CDR1 MNHEY and CDR2 SVGAGI come from the germline V gene. The CDR3 sequence is 14 residues long.

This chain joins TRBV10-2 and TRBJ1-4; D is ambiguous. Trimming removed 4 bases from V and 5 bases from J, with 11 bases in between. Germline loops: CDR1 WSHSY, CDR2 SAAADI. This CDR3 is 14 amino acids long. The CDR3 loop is CASSVTGPNEKLFF. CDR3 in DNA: TGCGCCAGCAGTGTGACCGGACCGAATGAAAAACTGTTTTTT.

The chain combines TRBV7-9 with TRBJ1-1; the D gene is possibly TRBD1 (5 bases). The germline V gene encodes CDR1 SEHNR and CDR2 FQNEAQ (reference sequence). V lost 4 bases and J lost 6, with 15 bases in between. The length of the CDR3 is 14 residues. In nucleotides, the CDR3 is TGTGCCAGCAGCTCCGGATGGGGGGGGGCTGAAGCTTTCTTT. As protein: CASSSGWGGAEAFF.

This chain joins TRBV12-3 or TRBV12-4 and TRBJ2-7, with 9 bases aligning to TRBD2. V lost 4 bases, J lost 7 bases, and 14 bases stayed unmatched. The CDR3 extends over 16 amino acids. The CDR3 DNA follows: TGTGCCAGCAGTTCCCTAGCGGGGACCTCTTGGTATGAGCAGTACTTC. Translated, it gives CASSSLAGTSWYEQYF.

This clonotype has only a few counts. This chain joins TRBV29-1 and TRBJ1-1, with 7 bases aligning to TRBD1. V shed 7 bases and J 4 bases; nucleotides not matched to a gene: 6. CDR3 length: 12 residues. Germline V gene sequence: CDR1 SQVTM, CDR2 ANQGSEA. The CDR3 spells CSETGDGTEAFF. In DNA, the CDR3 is TGCAGCGAAACAGGGGACGGCACTGAAGCTTTCTTT.

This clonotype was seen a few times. DNA for the CDR3: TGCAGTGCCCTGGGGACTAGCGGGGGTGGACATACGCAGTATTTT. It encodes CSALGTSGGGHTQYF. This chain joins TRBV20-1 and TRBJ2-3; 14 bases align to TRBD2. The CDR3 consists of 15 residues. CDR1 and CDR2 (germline): DFQATT, SNEGSKA (reference sequence). V dropped 6 bases and J dropped 7; count of bases not matched to a gene: 9.

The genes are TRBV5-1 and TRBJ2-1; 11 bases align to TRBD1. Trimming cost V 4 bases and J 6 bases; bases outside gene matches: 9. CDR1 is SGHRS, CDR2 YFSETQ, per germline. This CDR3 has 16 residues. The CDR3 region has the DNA TGCGCCAGCAGCCTAGTTGGGACAGGGGGTTTCAATGAGCAGTTCTTC. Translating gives CASSLVGTGGFNEQFF.

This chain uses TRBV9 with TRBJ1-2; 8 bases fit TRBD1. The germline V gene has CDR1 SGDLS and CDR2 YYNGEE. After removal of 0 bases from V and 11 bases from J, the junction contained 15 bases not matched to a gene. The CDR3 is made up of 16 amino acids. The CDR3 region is CASSVGDRSSLWGYTF. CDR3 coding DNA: TGTGCCAGCAGCGTAGGGGACAGGTCAAGTTTATGGGGTTACACCTTC.

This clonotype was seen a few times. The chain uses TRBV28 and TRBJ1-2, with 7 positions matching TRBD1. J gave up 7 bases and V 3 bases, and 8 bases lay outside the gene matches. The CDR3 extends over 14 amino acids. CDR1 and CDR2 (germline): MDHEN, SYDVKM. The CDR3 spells CASSFQDRESGYTF. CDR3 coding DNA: TGTGCCAGCAGTTTTCAAGACAGGGAAAGTGGCTACACCTTC.

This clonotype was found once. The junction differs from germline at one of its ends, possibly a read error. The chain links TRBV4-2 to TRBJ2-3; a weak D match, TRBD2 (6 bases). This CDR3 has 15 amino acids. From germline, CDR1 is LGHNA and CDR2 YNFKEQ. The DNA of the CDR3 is TGTGCCGGCAGCCAAGAGTGGCTAGCGACAGATACGCAGTATTTT. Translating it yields CAGSQEWLATDTQYF.

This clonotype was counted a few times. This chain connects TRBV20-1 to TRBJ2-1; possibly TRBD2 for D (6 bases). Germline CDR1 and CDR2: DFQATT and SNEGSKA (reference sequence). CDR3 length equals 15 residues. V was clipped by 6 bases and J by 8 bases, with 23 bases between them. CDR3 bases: TGCAGTGCCCATTCCCCGGGACTGGACTTGGATGAGCAGTTCTTC. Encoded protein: CSAHSPGLDLDEQFF.

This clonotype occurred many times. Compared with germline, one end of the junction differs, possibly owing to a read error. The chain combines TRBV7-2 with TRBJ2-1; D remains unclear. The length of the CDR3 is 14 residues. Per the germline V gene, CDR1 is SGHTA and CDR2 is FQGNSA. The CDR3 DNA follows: TGCGCCAGCAGCTTGGCTGGCTACTACAATGAGCAGTTCTTC. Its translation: CASSLAGYYNEQFF.

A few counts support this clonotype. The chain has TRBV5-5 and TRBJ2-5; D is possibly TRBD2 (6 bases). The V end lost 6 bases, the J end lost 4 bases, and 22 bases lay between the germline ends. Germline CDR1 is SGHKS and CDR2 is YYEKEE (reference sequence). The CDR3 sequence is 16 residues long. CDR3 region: CASNEPGGSDGETQYF. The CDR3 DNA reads TGTGCCAGCAACGAACCTGGGGGGAGTGACGGAGAGACCCAGTACTTC.

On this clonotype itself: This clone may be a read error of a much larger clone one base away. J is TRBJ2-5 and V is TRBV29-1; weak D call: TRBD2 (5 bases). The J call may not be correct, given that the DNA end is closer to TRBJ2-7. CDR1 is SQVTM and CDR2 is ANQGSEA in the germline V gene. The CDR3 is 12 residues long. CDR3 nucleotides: TGCAGCGTTTACGGGGAATCCCACGAGCAGTACTTC. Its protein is CSVYGESHEQYF.